These 2 T cell receptor beta chains came from one sample sequenced in a study of blood T cell repertoires in COVID-19. Libraries were prepared by immunoSEQ multiplex PCR; TCRdb keeps only in-frame clonotypes and omits some of them. Here the sample spans under 450,000 clones, 87% being singletons. Sequenced sample: PBMCs or T cells enriched from blood (not recorded which). These receptors all stem from a man younger than 40 who had recovered from COVID-19.

In the case of this clone: Other nucleotide sequences in the sample specify the same CDR3. The CDR3, as DNA: TGTGCCACCAGTGCGGGAAACAATCAGCCCCAGCATTTT. Its translation: CATSAGNNQPQHF. The gene calls are TRBV24-1 and TRBJ1-5; D not certain. CDR3 length: 13 amino acids. Germline lookup yields CDR1 KGHDR and CDR2 SFDVKD. With 5 bases removed from V and 3 bases from J, the gap between germline ends came to 7 bases.

The rearrangement links TRBV6-4 to TRBJ1-5; D might be TRBD1 (6 bases). Germline lookup yields CDR1 MRHNA and CDR2 SNTAGT. With 6 bases removed from V and 7 bases from J, the gap between germline ends came to 16 bases. The length of the CDR3 is 14 residues. The CDR3 region has the DNA TGTGCCAGCAGCCCAGAAGGGGGTGGACAGCCCCAGCATTTT. Its translation: CASSPEGGGQPQHF.